Detailed here is one TCR beta chain. V lost 2 bases to trimming and J lost 3 bases, with 5 bases between them. The germline V gene encodes CDR1 MNHNS and CDR2 SASEGT. This CDR3 region has 13 residues. This sample is part of a study of technical replicates of blood from several donors. The table came from immunoSEQ multiplex PCR; TCRdb's copy has only in-frame clones and leaves some out. The table records over 75,000 clones, approximately 96% of them present only once. Material for sequencing was T cells isolated from PBMCs. This receptor was identified in a human donor in good health. The rearrangement joins TRBV6-1 to TRBJ1-5; D ambiguous. CDR3: CASSESSNQPQHF. The CDR3 nucleotides are TGTGCCAGCAGTGAATCCTCCAATCAGCCCCAGCATTTT.